This TCR beta chain is from a study of beta chain features in type 1 diabetes. This clone came up a few times. The antigen is undetermined. All of the isolated RNA was reverse transcribed, so expressed TCRB transcripts were sequenced. Assay: immunoSEQ multiplex PCR; the TCRdb copy retains only in-frame clones and omits some. The sample carries almost 250,000 clones, about 14% recorded once. General study points: Naive, central memory and Treg TCRB repertoires appeared more alike in patients than in healthy donors.

Deletions cut 0 bases from V and 10 bases from J, with 11 bases between. The CDR3 extends over 14 amino acids. The germline V gene encodes CDR1 SGHNT and CDR2 YYREEE (reference sequence). This clonotype was obtained from a woman in her thirties or forties in good health. The V and J genes are TRBV5-4 and TRBJ1-6; D is uncertain. Specimen: naive CD4+ T cells from blood. This CDR3 reads CASSLDPSVSPLHF. Here the CDR3 DNA reads TGTGCCAGCAGCTTGGACCCCTCGGTCTCACCCCTCCACTTT. Drawing the rest from reference TRBV5-4 and TRBJ1-6, the complete variable domain is ETGVTQSPTHLIKTRGQQVTLRCSSQSGHNTVSWYQQALGQGPQFIFQYYREEENGRGNFPPRFSGLQFPNYSSELNVNALELDDSALYLCASSLDPSVSPLHFGNGTRLTVT.